Shown below are 27 T cell receptor beta chains from a single sample sequenced in a study of metastatic and nonmetastatic thyroid tumors. TCRdb re-called clones from the PCR reads using MiXCR. The sample yields about 92,000 clones, more than 13% seen once. Patients had received no treatment of any kind before thyroid surgery. Sequenced: blood. These receptors all come from a female donor with papillary thyroid cancer or a benign thyroid nodule (not recorded which). Some clones in this sample may be carry-over from other donors' samples.

This clone appeared many times. The rearrangement links TRBV11-2 to TRBJ2-5; perhaps TRBD2 as D (5 bases). The CDR3 totals 14 residues. V dropped 5 bases and J dropped 5 bases, with 15 bases sitting between them. Looked up from germline, CDR1 is SGHAT and CDR2 is FQNNGV. CDR3 nucleotides: TGTGCCAGCAGCCACATATCGTCGGGGGAGACCCAGTACTTC. Its translation is CASSHISSGETQYF. Looking up the rest from reference TRBV11-2 and TRBJ2-5 gives the full variable domain: EAGVAQSPRYKIIEKRQSVAFWCNPISGHATLYWYQQILGQGPKLLIQFQNNGVVDDSQLPKDRFSAERLKGVDSTLKIQPAKLEDSAVYLCASSHISSGETQYFGPGTRLLVL.

J is TRBJ1-1 and V is TRBV20-1; unclear D gene. This CDR3 comprises 17 residues. V lost 5 bases and J 2 bases, leaving 24 bases between the germline ends. Germline V gives CDR1 DFQATT, CDR2 SNEGSKA (reference sequence). The CDR3 reads CSAGFRRRTPFNTEAFF. The DNA of the CDR3 is TGCAGTGCTGGATTTCGGCGGCGGACCCCTTTTAACACTGAAGCTTTCTTT.

Regarding this clone: One base away lies a much larger clone, so this may be a sequencing read error. The sample contains more than one DNA sequence encoding this CDR3. CDR3 coding DNA: TGTGCCAGTAGCTTGGGGGACAGGGGTTACGAGCAGTACTTC. It codes for CASSLGDRGYEQYF. The J gene is TRBJ2-7, the V gene TRBV5-6; TRBD1 matches at 10 bases. CDR3 size: 14 residues. The germline V gene has CDR1 SGHDT and CDR2 YYEEEE.

This clone was recorded at least ten times. The V and J genes are TRBV11-1 and TRBJ2-3; 14 bases fit TRBD2. The CDR3 consists of 16 residues. V lost 5 bases, J lost 3 bases, and 4 bases stayed unmatched. Germline CDR1 reads SGHAT; CDR2 reads FQDESV (reference sequence). The CDR3, as DNA: TGTGCCAGCAGCATCGGACTAGCGGGGGGTACAGATACGCAGTATTTT. Translating it yields CASSIGLAGGTDTQYF.

The sample holds many counts of this clone. This chain connects TRBV6-1 to TRBJ1-4, with D unresolved. The CDR3 length is 16 residues. Trimming shortened V by 6 bases and J by 0 bases, and 14 bases separated the two germline ends. Germline V gene sequence: CDR1 MNHNS, CDR2 SASEGT. CDR3 sequence reads: CASSGQIIATNEKLFF. DNA of the CDR3: TGTGCCAGCAGCGGGCAGATCATTGCAACTAATGAAAAACTGTTTTTT.

The rearrangement links TRBV20-1 to TRBJ1-1; maybe TRBD1 (5 bases). Germline CDR1 DFQATT, CDR2 SNEGSKA (reference sequence). The CDR3 totals 13 residues. The germline V and J ends were trimmed by 7 bases and 5 bases, with 17 bases remaining between them. The CDR3: CSDYRDGETEAFF. CDR3 nucleotides: TGCAGTGACTACCGGGACGGGGAAACTGAAGCTTTCTTT.

This clone was counted many times. The chain employs TRBV4-2 and TRBJ2-7; 13 nucleotides match TRBD2. Trimming removed 4 bases from V and 3 bases from J; junction bases left unmatched: 18. Germline-derived CDR1 and CDR2 are LGHNA and YNFKEQ. The CDR3 sequence is 20 residues long. CDR3 residues: CASSRHSVGLAGPQGYEQYF. The CDR3 DNA is TGTGCCAGCAGCCGTCACAGTGTGGGACTAGCGGGGCCCCAGGGCTACGAGCAGTACTTC.

As to this clone: Since a much larger clone is just one base distant, this may be a read error. Within the sample, other DNA sequences also encode this same CDR3. The chain combines TRBV10-3 with TRBJ1-4; weak D call: TRBD1 (5 bases). This CDR3 is built from 12 residues. Germline V gene lookup returns CDR1 ENHRY and CDR2 SYGVKD. The CDR3 sequence: CAIRDLNEELFF. The CDR3 DNA is TGTGCCATCCGGGACCTTAATGAAGAACTGTTTTTT.

This chain connects TRBV5-1 to TRBJ2-7; 9 bases are a match to TRBD1. CDR3 size: 16 residues. V lost 2 bases and J lost 6; bases outside the gene matches: 12. From germline, CDR1 is SGHRS and CDR2 YFSETQ. CDR3 sequence reads: CASSFLPGQGAVEQYF. For the CDR3, the DNA is TGCGCCAGCAGCTTCCTACCGGGACAGGGAGCGGTCGAGCAGTACTTC.

This clone was observed many times. The chain has TRBV5-1 and TRBJ1-2; 7 positions agree with TRBD1. V lost 2 bases and J lost 8; bases outside the gene matches: 3. This CDR3 contains 12 residues. Looked up from germline, CDR1 is SGHRS and CDR2 is YFSETQ. Written as DNA, the CDR3 is TGCGCCAGCAGCTTTACAGGGGAGGGCTACACCTTC. The encoded protein is CASSFTGEGYTF. Full variable domain (rest looked up from reference TRBV5-1 and TRBJ1-2): KAGVTQTPRYLIKTRGQQVTLSCSPISGHRSVSWYQQTPGQGLQFLFEYFSETQRNKGNFPGRFSGRQFSNSRSEMNVSTLELGDSALYLCASSFTGEGYTFGSGTRLTVV.

This clone was detected many times. Different DNA sequences within this sample yield the same CDR3. The chain is built from TRBV5-4 and TRBJ1-1; D remains ambiguous. The CDR3 is 14 residues long. Germline-derived CDR1 and CDR2 are SGHNT and YYREEE (reference sequence). V lost 1 base to trimming and J lost 1 base, with 8 bases between them. The CDR3 spells CASSLQPTNTEAFF. Written as DNA, the CDR3 is TGTGCCAGCAGCTTGCAACCGACGAACACTGAAGCTTTCTTT.

A few counts support this clone. The CDR3 DNA reads TGTGCCAGCAGGCTCGCGGGAACCGGCGGCAATCAGCCCCAGCATTTT. Translating gives CASRLAGTGGNQPQHF. V and J are TRBV6-1 and TRBJ1-5, with D hard to call. Germline V CDR1 and CDR2: MNHNS, SASEGT. The CDR3 has 16 amino acids. Trimming left V 6 bases short and J 2 bases short, with 17 bases between.

In its sample, this clone was seen many times. In nucleotides, the CDR3 is TGTGCCAGCTGCCGGAACACTGAAGCTTTCTTT. Translation gives CASCRNTEAFF. This chain links TRBV28 with TRBJ1-1; D not certain. CDR1 and CDR2 (germline): MDHEN, SYDVKM. This CDR3 is 11 amino acids long. The V end was cut by 8 bases, the J end by 1 base, with 5 bases between.

This clone was seen many times. The chain uses TRBV6-5 and TRBJ2-1; no firm D call. The CDR3 totals 14 residues. V lost 2 bases, J lost 7 bases, and 12 bases lay in between. Germline CDR1 is MNHEY and CDR2 is SVGAGI. The CDR3 DNA reads as TGTGCCAGCAGTTACCGGCCAGGTTCGAATGAGCAGTTCTTC. Translating gives CASSYRPGSNEQFF.

Remarks on this clone: A much larger clone sits a single nucleotide away, making a read error possible. This rearrangement joins TRBV5-1 to TRBJ2-3, with D uncertain. Germline-derived CDR1 and CDR2 are SGHRS and YFSETQ. Deletions cut 1 base from V and 2 bases from J, with 8 bases between. This CDR3 has 14 amino acids. Here the CDR3 reads CASSLWPPTDTQYF. Written as DNA, the CDR3 is TGCGCCAGCAGCTTGTGGCCCCCCACAGATACGCAGTATTTT. Complete variable domain (other parts from reference TRBV5-1 and TRBJ2-3): KAGVTQTPRYLIKTRGQQVTLSCSPISGHRSVSWYQQTPGQGLQFLFEYFSETQRNKGNFPGRFSGRQFSNSRSEMNVSTLELGDSALYLCASSLWPPTDTQYFGPGTRLTVL.

This clone appeared many times. The sample has other DNA sequences that encode this CDR3 too. The chain links TRBV29-1 to TRBJ1-4; possibly TRBD1 for D (5 bases). The V end was cut by 7 bases, the J end by 6 bases, with 15 bases between. The germline V gene has CDR1 SQVTM and CDR2 ANQGSEA. This CDR3 is 13 amino acids long. The chain's CDR3 is CSATLDIDEKLFF. The CDR3 bases are TGCAGCGCCACTTTGGACATCGATGAAAAACTGTTTTTT.

This clone occurred many times. The sample carries other DNA sequences with the same CDR3. This chain connects TRBV6-1 to TRBJ1-5, with D unresolved. This CDR3 region has 13 residues. Trimming shortened V by 2 bases and J by 5 bases, and 7 bases separated the two germline ends. The germline V gene encodes CDR1 MNHNS and CDR2 SASEGT. CDR3 in DNA: TGTGCCAGCAGTGAAACGGGCGATCAGCCCCAGCATTTT. It codes for CASSETGDQPQHF.

This clone was recorded many times. The genes are TRBV6-1 and TRBJ1-1; D might be TRBD1 (6 bases). CDR3 length: 14 amino acids. The ends were cut back, 6 bases at V and 1 base at J, with 12 bases in the middle. Germline V gives CDR1 MNHNS, CDR2 SASEGT. The CDR3 loop is CASSPEGENTEAFF. CDR3 in DNA: TGTGCCAGCAGCCCGGAGGGGGAGAACACTGAAGCTTTCTTT.

In the case of this clone: A read error may explain this, as a much larger clone is one base away. Other DNA sequences in this specimen translate into the identical CDR3. The chain has TRBV6-1 and TRBJ1-5; 8 bases are shared with TRBD1. Looked up from germline, CDR1 is MNHNS and CDR2 is SASEGT. The CDR3 runs 15 residues. This CDR3 is CASLGTGGTGQPQHF. The CDR3 DNA reads TGCGCCAGCCTGGGCACAGGGGGAACCGGTCAGCCCCAGCATTTT.

This clone has a handful of counts. V and J are TRBV6-5 and TRBJ2-1; 10 bases match TRBD2. Germline CDR1 and CDR2: MNHEY and SVGAGI. There are 16 residues in the CDR3. Trimming at V came to 7 bases and at J to 7 bases, leaving 13 bases not matched to a gene. The DNA for the CDR3 is TGTGCCAGCACTCTACTAGCGGGGTGGGTTGGGAATGAGCAGTTCTTC. Its translation: CASTLLAGWVGNEQFF.

This clone was counted many times. V is TRBV11-1 and J is TRBJ1-3, with D uncertain. V was shortened by 4 bases and J by 1 base, with 11 bases between the two germline ends. In germline, CDR1 is SGHAT, CDR2 FQDESV (reference sequence). This CDR3 has 15 residues. The DNA of the CDR3 is TGTGCCAGCAGCTCTAGCCTCGGTTCTGGAAACACCATATATTTT. Translating it yields CASSSSLGSGNTIYF.

This clone was counted ten times or more. The chain uses TRBV11-3 and TRBJ2-1, with D possibly TRBD2 on 7 matching bases. CDR3 length: 15 residues. V was clipped by 1 base and J by 2 bases, with 9 bases between them. Germline CDR1 SGHNT, CDR2 YENEEA. Written as DNA, the CDR3 is TGTGCCAGCAGCTTAGTCGGGGGGCCCTACAATGAGCAGTTCTTC. Its translation: CASSLVGGPYNEQFF.

This clone was seen many times. Mismatch with germline at one junction end may stem from a read error. This chain uses TRBV14 with TRBJ2-1; the D is unclear. CDR3 length equals 12 residues. Germline loops: CDR1 SGHDN, CDR2 FVKESK. The CDR3 sequence is CASSQDRGRPLF. The CDR3 nucleotides read TGTGCCAGCAGCCAAGATCGAGGCCGTCCGCTCTTC.

This clone was detected many times. The V and J genes are TRBV7-9 and TRBJ1-4, with D possibly TRBD1 on 5 matching bases. The CDR3 extends over 16 amino acids. The V and J ends lost 5 bases and 5 bases respectively, with 18 bases between them. The germline V gene encodes CDR1 SEHNR and CDR2 FQNEAQ (reference sequence). The CDR3, as DNA: TGTGCCAGCAGCGACTTGGGGGTAATGGGCAATGAAAAACTGTTTTTT. This translates into CASSDLGVMGNEKLFF.

Ten or more counts support this clone. This CDR3 is also generated by other DNA sequences in the sample. The V and J genes are TRBV25-1 and TRBJ1-2; D is uncertain. Germline-derived CDR1 and CDR2 are MGHDK and SYGVNS. This CDR3 has 14 residues. The ends were cut back, 0 bases at V and 1 base at J, with 6 bases in the middle. CDR3 amino acids: CASSEYNLNYGYTF. The CDR3 DNA is TGTGCCAGCAGTGAATATAATCTTAACTATGGCTACACCTTC.

This clone was observed at least ten times. One junction end disagrees with the germline gene, perhaps due to a read error. The genes are TRBV7-7 and TRBJ2-2; D unresolved. In germline, CDR1 is SSHAT, CDR2 FNYEAQ (reference sequence). The CDR3 is 13 residues long. CDR3 loop: CASSLAGSGELFF. As DNA, the CDR3 is TGTGCTAGCAGCTTAGCTGGGTCCGGGGAGCTGTTTTTT.

With respect to this clone: A much larger clone differs by one base, so this may be a read error. The same CDR3 can be traced to other DNA sequences in this sample. This chain uses TRBV20-1 with TRBJ1-2, with 9 bases that match TRBD1. The length of the CDR3 is 13 residues. CDR1 is DFQATT and CDR2 is SNEGSKA in the germline V gene (reference sequence). The DNA of the CDR3 is TGCAGTGCGTCGGACAGGGGAGACTATGGATACACCTTC. It yields the protein CSASDRGDYGYTF.